A single T cell receptor beta chain is shown here with its context. What it binds is not known. The data originate from a study of response to subunit inactivated influenza vaccine. Each CDR3 protein gets one entry after TCRdb re-called the RT-PCR reads with MiXCR. The sample lists 650,000 to 800,000 distinct CDR3 sequences; around 14% were seen once. Study-wide results and caveats: That few new T cells are recruited by each seasonal influenza vaccination was the authors' suggestion.

Germline V gives CDR1 DFQATT, CDR2 SNEGSKA (reference sequence). This CDR3 has 11 residues. V lost 2 bases and J lost 6, with 8 bases in between. The chain employs TRBV20-1 and TRBJ2-7; D is unclear. This TCR derives from a man aged 50-59 years who received an inactivated influenza vaccine. The source was PBMCs from blood, collected roughly 2 weeks before vaccination. CDR3 region: CSARFLSEQYF. The DNA of the CDR3 is TGCAGTGCTAGATTCTTGAGCGAGCAGTACTTC.